The 9 T cell receptor beta chains reported below all come from one sample, sequenced in a study of response to subunit inactivated influenza vaccine. TCRdb itself ran the RT-PCR reads through MiXCR, one entry per CDR3 protein. The sample holds roughly 670,000 distinct CDR3 sequences, 14% seen once. This specimen consisted of PBMCs from blood, obtained around 14 days before vaccination. Every receptor here comes from a middle-aged man who received an inactivated influenza vaccine.

This clonotype was observed a few times. The chain is built from TRBV28 and TRBJ2-7; 8 bases are shared with TRBD1. The CDR3 length is 15 residues. Germline trimming cut 5 bases from V and 2 bases from J; bases unmatched to any gene: 8. Germline assignment: CDR1 MDHEN and CDR2 SYDVKM. The CDR3: CASSGGPGGTYEQYF. The CDR3 nucleotides read TGTGCCAGCAGTGGAGGGCCAGGGGGCACCTACGAGCAGTACTTC.

V usage is TRBV18 and J usage is TRBJ1-1; perhaps TRBD1 as D (5 bases). Germline V CDR1 and CDR2: KGHSH, LQKENI. V lost 6 bases, J lost 3 bases, and 11 bases lay in between. The CDR3 totals 13 residues. The CDR3 bases are TGTGCCAGCTCTCCCAGGGCTGACACTGAAGCTTTCTTT. Translation gives CASSPRADTEAFF.

This clonotype was recorded at least ten times. The chain carries TRBV28 and TRBJ2-1; no definite D call. Germline V lookup: CDR1 MDHEN, CDR2 SYDVKM. V lost 6 bases and J lost 9, with 12 bases in between. The CDR3 covers 12 residues. The CDR3 DNA sequence: TGTGCCAGCAGCAGGCTCGACGGTGAGCAGTTCTTC. It codes for CASSRLDGEQFF.

This clonotype was observed at least ten times. The rearrangement joins TRBV12-3 or TRBV12-4 to TRBJ2-4, with 8 bases matching TRBD1. This CDR3 has 16 amino acids. The trim removed 4 bases at V and 2 bases at J, leaving 7 bases unmatched. The CDR3 DNA is TGTGCCAGCAGTTCTCAACGGACAGGGTCCAAAAACATTCAGTACTTC. Protein sequence: CASSSQRTGSKNIQYF.

The DNA of the CDR3 is TGTGCCACCAGCAGAGGACCTCGGACTAGCGGCGACAATGAGCAGTTCTTC. It specifies CATSRGPRTSGDNEQFF. The chain couples TRBV15 to TRBJ2-1; 10 positions match TRBD2. The CDR3 sequence is 17 residues long. Germline trimming cut 1 base from V and 5 bases from J; bases unmatched to any gene: 8. In germline, CDR1 is LNHNV, CDR2 YYDKDF (reference sequence).

The rearrangement uses TRBV6-1 and TRBJ2-1; 9 bases fit TRBD1. The CDR3 has 15 residues. CDR1 and CDR2 from the germline V gene are MNHNS and SASEGT. With 7 bases clipped from V and 1 base from J, the junction kept 5 bases outside the gene matches. CDR3 bases: TGTGCCAGCACCTGGACAGGGGATTCCTACAATGAGCAGTTCTTC. Translating it yields CASTWTGDSYNEQFF.

The V and J genes are TRBV12-3 or TRBV12-4 and TRBJ1-4; 8 bases align to TRBD1. This CDR3 has 15 residues. V shed 5 bases and J 5 bases; nucleotides not matched to a gene: 7. CDR3 sequence (DNA): TGTGCCAGCAGTAGCCAGGGGGCGAACAATGAAAAACTGTTTTTT. The encoded protein is CASSSQGANNEKLFF.

In its sample, this clonotype was seen many times. The rearrangement joins TRBV5-1 to TRBJ1-1; TRBD1 aligns across 8 bases. The length of the CDR3 is 15 residues. The ends lost 2 bases at V and 4 bases at J; junction bases unmatched: 7. Looked up from germline, CDR1 is SGHRS and CDR2 is YFSETQ. This CDR3 is CASSLTGTGPTEAFF. The CDR3 DNA follows: TGCGCCAGCAGCTTAACCGGGACAGGCCCCACTGAAGCTTTCTTT.

A few counts support this clonotype. The V gene is TRBV20-1, the J gene TRBJ2-7; D unclear. Germline CDR1 and CDR2: DFQATT and SNEGSKA (reference sequence). The CDR3 has 13 residues. The V gene lost 0 bases and the J gene lost 3 bases, with 9 bases spanning the gap. The CDR3 spells CSARERQYYEQYF. The CDR3 nucleotides are TGCAGTGCTAGAGAGCGGCAATACTACGAGCAGTACTTC.